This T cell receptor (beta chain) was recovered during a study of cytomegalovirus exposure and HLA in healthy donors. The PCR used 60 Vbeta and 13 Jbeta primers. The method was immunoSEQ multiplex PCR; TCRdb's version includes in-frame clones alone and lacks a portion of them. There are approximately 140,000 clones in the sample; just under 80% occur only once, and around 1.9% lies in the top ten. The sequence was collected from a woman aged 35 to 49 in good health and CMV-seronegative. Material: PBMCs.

The chain's CDR3 is CAISETDYEQYF. CDR3 bases: TGTGCCATCAGTGAGACAGACTACGAGCAGTACTTC. The chain is built from TRBV10-3 and TRBJ2-7; D not certain. Trimming stripped 2 bases from V and 3 bases from J, with 5 bases between. CDR1 and CDR2 (germline): ENHRY, SYGVKD. The CDR3 is 12 amino acids.